These 27 T cell receptor beta chains share one sample of origin, sequenced in a study of spatial heterogeneity in lung cancer. Study results and caveats: Intratumoral expanded alpha and beta TCR counts were found to track tumor mutation counts.

TCRdb analysed the 5' RACE reads with MiXCR anew, one entry per CDR3 protein. Among about 20,000 distinct CDR3 sequences, almost 6% were seen once, and the ten largest hold over 9%. Their specific antigens are unknown. Time point: sample taken at primary tumor resection. The sequences come from lung tumor tissue, collected at surgery. These receptors all come from a female donor with early-stage non-small cell lung cancer.

This clonotype was observed a handful of times. The library was prepared for alpha chains; this beta chain is a stray read, so its frequency means little. This chain links TRBV5-1 with TRBJ2-1, with 11 nucleotides matching TRBD2. Germline CDR1 is SGHRS and CDR2 is YFSETQ. V gave up 1 base and J gave up 3 bases; unmatched junction bases: 0. The CDR3 runs to 15 residues. CDR3 nucleotide sequence: TGCGCCAGCAGCTTGACTAGCGGGAGCTACAATGAGCAGTTCTTC. It translates to CASSLTSGSYNEQFF.

This clonotype was counted ten times or more. This beta chain is off target for a library built for alpha chains, so its abundance means little. The V gene is TRBV18, the J gene TRBJ1-6; tentative D call: TRBD1 (6 bases). This CDR3 contains 14 residues. Trimming left V 1 base short and J 6 bases short, with 7 bases between. Germline assignment: CDR1 KGHSH and CDR2 LQKENI. The CDR3 sequence is CASSPQQGNSPLHF. For the CDR3, the DNA is TGTGCCAGCTCACCACAACAGGGTAATTCACCCCTCCACTTT.

In the case of this clonotype: This beta chain is a stray sequence in a library constructed for alpha chains; its clone size is not meaningful. The CDR3 protein is CASSSHRGKGYTF. Here the CDR3 DNA reads TGTGCCAGCAGCTCCCACCGCGGGAAAGGCTACACCTTC. The genes are TRBV7-8 and TRBJ1-2, with D uncertain. Germline CDR1 reads SGHVS; CDR2 reads FQNEAQ. The CDR3 is made up of 13 amino acids. Trimming pared 4 bases from V and 8 bases from J, leaving 14 bases between.

This clonotype rates as medium-sized. Found in a library prepared for alpha chains, this beta chain is an off-target read, and its abundance has little meaning. The chain carries TRBV9 and TRBJ2-1; no clear D gene. This CDR3 spans 14 amino acids. Germline CDR1 SGDLS, CDR2 YYNGEE. Deletions cut 2 bases from V and 5 bases from J, with 11 bases between. The CDR3 protein is CASSVRTDDNEQFF. The CDR3 nucleotides read TGTGCCAGCAGCGTCCGAACAGATGACAATGAGCAGTTCTTC.

About this clonotype: The library was built for alpha chains, so this beta chain is an off-target read and its size means little. The CDR3 nucleotides are TGTGCCAGCAGCTTAGGACAGACTAGCGGGAGGGCCGGTACAGATACGCAGTATTTT. Amino acid sequence: CASSLGQTSGRAGTDTQYF. The chain couples TRBV7-2 to TRBJ2-3; 14 nucleotides line up with TRBD2. The CDR3 contains 19 residues. V was pared by 1 base and J by 3 bases, with 9 bases of the junction left unmatched. The germline gives CDR1 SGHTA, CDR2 FQGNSA.

This clonotype was counted many times. Little can be read into the size of this beta chain, an off-target read in a library designed for alpha chains. The gene calls are TRBV20-1 and TRBJ1-5, with no clear D. V was cut by 6 bases and J by 5 bases, with 17 bases left in between. CDR1 DFQATT and CDR2 SNEGSKA come from the germline V gene (reference sequence). This CDR3 contains 14 residues. In DNA form, the CDR3 reads TGCAGTGCCCTGTCGGTAGGGCCTTATCAGCCCCAGCATTTT. Residues: CSALSVGPYQPQHF.

This clonotype was seen ten or more times. This beta chain appears as a stray read in a library generated for alpha chains; its size is not informative. The CDR3 protein is CASSFSTSTDTQYF. CDR3 bases: TGTGCCAGCAGCTTTTCTACTAGCACAGATACGCAGTATTTT. The chain links TRBV7-9 to TRBJ2-3; unclear D gene. The ends were cut back, 3 bases at V and 0 bases at J, with 7 bases in the middle. Germline CDR1 and CDR2: SEHNR and FQNEAQ (reference sequence). The CDR3 totals 14 residues.

This clonotype appeared many times. This beta chain represents an off-target read in a library built for alpha chains; its size is of limited meaning. The V gene is TRBV20-1, the J gene TRBJ2-7; D not certain. CDR1 and CDR2 from the germline V gene are DFQATT and SNEGSKA (reference sequence). The germline V and J ends were trimmed by 4 bases and 4 bases, with 8 bases remaining between them. The CDR3 totals 11 residues. DNA of the CDR3: TGCAGTGCTACTACGTATTACGAGCAGTACTTC. It specifies CSATTYYEQYF.

This clonotype is medium-sized. This beta chain is a stray sequence in a library constructed for alpha chains; its clone size is not meaningful. The chain combines TRBV10-3 with TRBJ2-1, with no clear D. The CDR3 has 12 amino acids. Trimming removed 4 bases from V and 10 bases from J, with 11 bases in between. Germline CDR1 and CDR2: ENHRY and SYGVKD. The CDR3 DNA is TGTGCCATCAGTGTTACCCGGCGGGAGCAGTTCTTC. Amino acid sequence: CAISVTRREQFF.

As regards this clonotype: This beta chain lies outside the target of a library built for alpha chains; its clone size means little. The gene calls are TRBV12-3 or TRBV12-4 and TRBJ1-5; D perhaps matches TRBD1 (6 bases). V was pared by 4 bases and J by 3 bases, with 10 bases between. The CDR3 covers 14 residues. The CDR3 loop is CASSSGQHNQPQHF. For the CDR3, the DNA is TGTGCCAGCAGTTCTGGACAGCACAATCAGCCCCAGCATTTT.

Turning to this clonotype: Within a library made for alpha chains, this beta chain is off target, and its count is uninformative. The chain is built from TRBV7-3 and TRBJ2-1, with D uncertain. The CDR3 is 15 residues long. Trimming shortened V by 5 bases and J by 9 bases, and 20 bases separated the two germline ends. Germline CDR1 and CDR2: SGHTA and FQGTGA. The CDR3 sequence is CASSVSLRSGSEQFF. The CDR3 coding sequence is TGTGCCAGCAGCGTTTCTCTACGCTCCGGTAGTGAGCAGTTCTTC.

Concerning this clonotype itself: The library was designed around alpha chains, so this beta chain is a stray read whose abundance carries little weight. The chain employs TRBV5-1 and TRBJ1-1; no clear D gene. CDR1 is SGHRS and CDR2 is YFSETQ in the germline V gene. V was trimmed by 4 bases and J by 0 bases, leaving 10 bases between them. The CDR3 runs to 14 residues. In DNA form, the CDR3 reads TGCGCCAGCAGCGCAAACTCCATGAACACTGAAGCTTTCTTT. Encoded protein: CASSANSMNTEAFF.

Note on this clonotype: A library prepared for alpha chains yielded this beta chain as an off-target read; its size is of little meaning. This rearrangement joins TRBV20-1 to TRBJ2-3, with 10 bases fitting TRBD2. This CDR3 has 14 residues. Germline assignment: CDR1 DFQATT and CDR2 SNEGSKA (reference sequence). Germline trimming cut 2 bases from V and 4 bases from J; bases unmatched to any gene: 3. The CDR3 DNA sequence: TGCAGTGCTAGAACTAGCGGGAACGCAGATACGCAGTATTTT. Encoded protein: CSARTSGNADTQYF.

At least ten counts were recorded for this clonotype. This beta chain lies outside the target of a library built for alpha chains; its clone size means little. The chain couples TRBV7-6 to TRBJ2-7; 12 bases line up with TRBD2. The CDR3 consists of 16 residues. Germline loops: CDR1 SGHVS, CDR2 FNYEAQ. The V segment lost 1 base and the J segment 5 bases; nucleotides outside the gene matches: 6. Written as DNA, the CDR3 is TGTGCCAGCAGCTTAGAACTAGCGGGAGGTAGCGACGAGCAGTACTTC. Encoded protein: CASSLELAGGSDEQYF.

This clonotype was seen at least ten times. This beta chain slipped into a library made for alpha chains as a stray read, so its size is not meaningful. The chain has TRBV6-1 and TRBJ1-4; no definite D call. In germline, CDR1 is MNHNS, CDR2 SASEGT. V lost 2 bases to trimming and J lost 7 bases, with 20 bases between them. The CDR3 extends over 17 amino acids. The DNA of the CDR3 is TGTGCCAGCAGTGAATCTGCGACTTCCGCTGGAAGTGAAAAACTGTTTTTT. Translating gives CASSESATSAGSEKLFF.

Sample share makes this clonotype medium-sized. Little can be read into the size of this beta chain, an off-target read in a library designed for alpha chains. The rearrangement joins TRBV5-1 to TRBJ2-1; D not resolved. V lost 1 base to trimming and J lost 0 bases, with 8 bases between them. Germline CDR1 and CDR2: SGHRS and YFSETQ. The CDR3 length is 15 residues. CDR3 DNA: TGCGCCAGCAGCTTGTTAGATTTCTCCTACAATGAGCAGTTCTTC. It specifies CASSLLDFSYNEQFF.

This clonotype showed up many times. Because the library targeted alpha chains, this beta chain is an off-target read whose size means little. The chain has TRBV7-2 and TRBJ2-5; perhaps D is TRBD1 or TRBD2 (6 bases each). Germline CDR1 and CDR2: SGHTA and FQGNSA. Trimming pared 1 base from V and 1 base from J, leaving 7 bases between. The CDR3 totals 14 residues. The CDR3 region is CASSLEGGQETQYF. The DNA for the CDR3 is TGTGCCAGCAGCTTAGAGGGGGGCCAAGAGACCCAGTACTTC.

Remarks on this clonotype: Just one base apart from a much larger clone, this may be a read error. For a library built for alpha chains, this beta chain is a stray read; little rests on its size. The chain employs TRBV9 and TRBJ1-2, with D hard to call. CDR3 length: 12 residues. V gave up 4 bases and J gave up 4 bases, with 8 bases separating them. In germline, CDR1 is SGDLS, CDR2 YYNGEE. The chain's CDR3 is CASSIDPYGYTF. In DNA form, the CDR3 reads TGTGCCAGCAGCATAGACCCCTATGGCTACACCTTC.

This clonotype was detected ten times or more. The library was prepared for alpha chains; this beta chain is a stray read, so its frequency means little. The J gene is TRBJ1-1, the V gene TRBV5-1; TRBD1 matches at 10 bases. This CDR3 region has 14 residues. V was clipped by 4 bases and J by 7 bases; unmatched bases: 7. Germline assignment: CDR1 SGHRS and CDR2 YFSETQ. The CDR3: CASSQEGQGIEAFF. Here the CDR3 DNA reads TGCGCCAGCAGCCAAGAGGGACAGGGGATTGAAGCTTTCTTT.

This clonotype was observed at least ten times. Because this beta chain is a stray read in a library intended to capture alpha chains, its abundance should not be given much weight. The V call is TRBV7-8, the J call TRBJ2-1, with D possibly matching TRBD2 (6 bases). This CDR3 is 19 amino acids long. V shed 1 base and J shed 2 bases, with 21 bases lying between them. Germline CDR1 is SGHVS and CDR2 is FQNEAQ. DNA for the CDR3: TGTGCCAGCAGCTTAGGGTGGGATGTTGGGACTGCCACCTACAATGAGCAGTTCTTC. Amino acid sequence: CASSLGWDVGTATYNEQFF. The variable domain in full, with the rest retrieved from reference TRBV7-8 and TRBJ2-1, is GAGVSQSPRYKVAKRGQDVALRCDPISGHVSLFWYQQALGQGPEFLTYFQNEAQLDKSGLPSDRFFAERPEGSVSTLKIQRTQQEDSAVYLCASSLGWDVGTATYNEQFFGPGTRLTVL.

This clonotype was counted a few times. This beta chain is an unintended read in a library built for alpha chains; its size means little. The chain joins TRBV6-1 to TRBJ2-2, with 12 bases identical to TRBD2. The trim removed 5 bases at V and 3 bases at J, leaving 4 bases unmatched. The CDR3 extends over 16 amino acids. CDR1 MNHNS and CDR2 SASEGT come from the germline V gene. In DNA form, the CDR3 reads TGTGCCAGCAGTCGGACTAGCGGGACATACACCGGGGAGCTGTTTTTT. It encodes CASSRTSGTYTGELFF.

This clonotype was picked up many times. The library was prepared for alpha chains; this beta chain is a stray read, so its frequency means little. The rearrangement uses TRBV2 and TRBJ2-2, with a weak D call TRBD1 (6 bases). The ends were cut back, 5 bases at V and 4 bases at J, with 8 bases in the middle. The germline CDR1 and CDR2 sequences are SNHLY and FYNNEI. The CDR3 runs to 13 residues. CDR3 in amino acids: CASSRTATGELFF. The CDR3 DNA sequence: TGTGCCAGCAGTAGGACAGCCACCGGGGAGCTGTTTTTT.

This clonotype has a count of ten or more. This beta chain lies outside the target of a library built for alpha chains; its clone size means little. The chain is built from TRBV29-1 and TRBJ2-1; TRBD2 matches 7 bases. This CDR3 has 15 residues. J lost 5 bases, V lost 7 bases, and 14 bases had no gene match. Looked up from germline, CDR1 is SQVTM and CDR2 is ANQGSEA. The CDR3 DNA follows: TGCAGCGCCCGGGGGGATCGGACAACCAACAATGAGCAGTTCTTC. It translates to CSARGDRTTNNEQFF.

This clonotype was seen many times. This beta chain turned up in a library designed for alpha chains; as an off-target read, its abundance says little. The chain recombines TRBV5-1 with TRBJ2-3; 7 positions match TRBD2. The ends lost 4 bases at V and 5 bases at J; junction bases unmatched: 10. Per germline, CDR1 SGHRS and CDR2 YFSETQ. The CDR3 sequence is 15 residues long. CDR3: CASSPRGSLGDTQYF. The DNA for the CDR3 is TGCGCCAGCAGCCCCCGCGGGAGTTTGGGAGATACGCAGTATTTT.

Worth noting for this clonotype: In a library made to pick up alpha chains, this beta chain is a stray read with a size that means little. The genes are TRBV2 and TRBJ2-1; no reliable D call. The V gene's germline CDR1 is SNHLY and CDR2 FYNNEI. V was cut by 2 bases and J by 0 bases, with 5 bases left in between. CDR3 size: 14 residues. The CDR3 region is CASSELGSYNEQFF. CDR3 DNA: TGTGCCAGCAGTGAATTGGGCTCCTACAATGAGCAGTTCTTC.

This clonotype was seen many times. This beta chain lies outside the target of a library built for alpha chains; its clone size means little. This sequence joins TRBV15 and TRBJ2-7, with TRBD1 matching 8 bases. CDR1 and CDR2 (germline): LNHNV, YYDKDF (reference sequence). This CDR3 region has 15 residues. V lost 3 bases to trimming and J lost 3 bases; unmatched junction nucleotides: 7. The CDR3 DNA is TGTGCCACCAGCAGTGGACAGGGTGTCAACTACGAGCAGTACTTC. Translating gives CATSSGQGVNYEQYF.

This clonotype is medium-sized in the sample. Being off target in a library aimed at alpha chains, this beta chain has a size of little meaning. This chain links TRBV11-2 with TRBJ2-2, with D perhaps matching TRBD2 (5 bases). Per the germline V gene, CDR1 is SGHAT and CDR2 is FQNNGV. V gave up 4 bases and J gave up 0 bases, with 18 bases separating them. The CDR3 consists of 18 residues. The CDR3 nucleotides read TGTGCCAGCAGCTCCGCCCCTCTCCCGGGGTCGAACACCGGGGAGCTGTTTTTT. Residues: CASSSAPLPGSNTGELFF. Using reference TRBV11-2 and TRBJ2-2 for the parts outside the CDR3, the full variable domain is EAGVAQSPRYKIIEKRQSVAFWCNPISGHATLYWYQQILGQGPKLLIQFQNNGVVDDSQLPKDRFSAERLKGVDSTLKIQPAKLEDSAVYLCASSSAPLPGSNTGELFFGEGSRLTVL.